Ten or more counts support the clone carrying this T cell receptor beta chain. Its antigen is unknown. A single record per CDR3 protein comes from TCRdb applying MiXCR to the 5' RACE reads. There are fewer than 50,000 distinct CDR3 sequences in the sample; more than 2% occur only once, and around 12% lies in the top ten. These data belong to a study of neurological immune-mediated disorders. From 2 million PBMCs stored at -80 C, the unsorted libraries were generated. The study's findings and limits: TCR clonal expansion peaked in HTLV-1-associated myelopathy patients and was lowest in multiple sclerosis patients. Expanded clones shared no CDR3 amino acid sequences across subjects, suggesting private repertoires in all groups.

CDR3 size: 11 residues. The V gene lost 0 bases and the J gene lost 5 bases, with 1 base spanning the gap. CDR1 is MNHEY and CDR2 is SVGAGI in the germline V gene. Sequences were obtained from PBMCs. This clonotype was sampled from a man aged 30-40 years with multiple sclerosis. The chain employs TRBV6-5 and TRBJ1-1; D is ambiguous. The CDR3 sequence: CASSYSTEAFF. CDR3 in DNA: TGTGCCAGCAGTTACTCTACTGAAGCTTTCTTT.